Presented here are 10 T cell receptor beta chains from one specimen sequenced in a study of CD8 T cells in ankylosing spondylitis. The study, taken as a whole, reports: Characteristic of ankylosing spondylitis blood, it appeared, was a TCR beta motif comprising about 8 highly homologous variants.

No cognate antigen is known for these TCRs. A single record per CDR3 protein comes from TCRdb applying MiXCR to the 5' RACE reads. The sample has 750,000 to 850,000 distinct CDR3 sequences, about 10% seen once. The specimen sequenced was blood, either unsorted or a sorted T cell fraction (not recorded which). The receptors were gathered from a male donor with ankylosing spondylitis.

J is TRBJ2-5 and V is TRBV4-3; D gene uncertain. Germline CDR1 is LGHNA and CDR2 is YSLEER. The CDR3 covers 17 residues. Trimming shortened V by 4 bases and J by 1 base, and 19 bases separated the two germline ends. The CDR3, as DNA: TGCGCCAGCAGCCCTCATAGTTCCCATGGGGTCCAAGAGACCCAGTACTTC. It is translated as CASSPHSSHGVQETQYF.

The rearrangement joins TRBV24-1 to TRBJ1-2; D may be TRBD1 (6 bases). The CDR3 covers 15 residues. Germline CDR1 and CDR2: KGHDR and SFDVKD. V was shortened by 3 bases and J by 2 bases, with 12 bases between the two germline ends. In DNA, the CDR3 is TGTGCCACCAGTGATAGAAGACAGGAAAACTATGGCTACACCTTC. Translating it yields CATSDRRQENYGYTF.

This clonotype was seen repeatedly, ten times or more. The chain employs TRBV5-1 and TRBJ2-1, with 12 positions matching TRBD2. The germline V gene has CDR1 SGHRS and CDR2 YFSETQ. CDR3 length: 14 amino acids. V lost 4 bases, J lost 5 bases, and 1 base stayed unmatched. The CDR3: CASSRTSGDNEQFF. The CDR3 DNA reads TGCGCCAGCAGCAGGACTAGCGGGGACAATGAGCAGTTCTTC. Variable domain in full (rest from reference TRBV5-1 and TRBJ2-1): KAGVTQTPRYLIKTRGQQVTLSCSPISGHRSVSWYQQTPGQGLQFLFEYFSETQRNKGNFPGRFSGRQFSNSRSEMNVSTLELGDSALYLCASSRTSGDNEQFFGPGTRLTVL.

V usage is TRBV27 and J usage is TRBJ2-2, with 9 bases fitting TRBD2. V trimming: 4 bases; J trimming: 4 bases; junction bases outside the gene matches: 7. CDR1 is MNHEY and CDR2 is SMNVEV in the germline V gene (reference sequence). The CDR3 length is 16 residues. The chain's CDR3 is CASSWGLAGFTGELFF. The CDR3 DNA reads TGTGCCAGCAGTTGGGGGCTAGCGGGATTCACCGGGGAGCTGTTTTTT.

This clonotype has only a few counts. The chain links TRBV6-5 to TRBJ2-2; 15 bases fit TRBD2. Germline-derived CDR1 and CDR2 are MNHEY and SVGAGI. This CDR3 has 18 amino acids. The J segment lost 1 base and the V segment lost 3 bases, leaving 3 bases of the junction unmatched. The CDR3 coding sequence is TGTGCCAGCAGTTATTCGGGACTAGCGGGAGGGAACACCGGGGAGCTGTTTTTT. Translation: CASSYSGLAGGNTGELFF.

The rearrangement links TRBV7-2 to TRBJ1-4, with D perhaps TRBD1 (5 bases). V lost 3 bases, J lost 3 bases, and 11 bases lay in between. There are 15 residues in the CDR3. Germline CDR1 and CDR2: SGHTA and FQGNSA. The CDR3 sequence: CASSFQGSPNEKLFF. CDR3 nucleotides: TGTGCCAGCAGCTTCCAGGGCAGCCCTAATGAAAAACTGTTTTTT.

The chain has TRBV7-8 and TRBJ2-5, with D tentatively TRBD1 or TRBD2 (5 bases each). This CDR3 has 13 amino acids. Trimming pared 4 bases from V and 9 bases from J, leaving 15 bases between. The V gene's germline CDR1 is SGHVS and CDR2 FQNEAQ. CDR3 residues: CASSWGGVGAQYF. The CDR3, as DNA: TGTGCCAGCAGCTGGGGCGGTGTGGGAGCCCAGTACTTC.

This clonotype was seen a handful of times. The DNA of the CDR3 is TGTGCCAGCTCACCACCCGGGGGGGCGAACACTGAAGCTTTCTTT. It translates to CASSPPGGANTEAFF. The chain recombines TRBV18 with TRBJ1-1, with a tentative D call TRBD1 (6 bases). Trimming took off 0 bases at V and 1 base at J, with 9 bases between the two ends. Germline V CDR1 and CDR2: KGHSH, LQKENI. This CDR3 is 15 amino acids long. The full variable domain, completed using reference TRBV18 and TRBJ1-1, is NAGVMQNPRHLVRRRGQEARLRCSPMKGHSHVYWYRQLPEEGLKFMVYLQKENIIDESGMPKERFSAEFPKEGPSILRIQQVVRGDSAAYFCASSPPGGANTEAFFGQGTRLTVV.

V is TRBV20-1 and J is TRBJ2-7, with D uncertain. Germline lookup yields CDR1 DFQATT and CDR2 SNEGSKA (reference sequence). Trimming shortened V by 5 bases and J by 5 bases, and 10 bases separated the two germline ends. This CDR3 has 11 amino acids. The CDR3 loop is CSARPWDEQYF. DNA for the CDR3: TGCAGTGCTCGGCCCTGGGACGAGCAGTACTTC.

The chain links TRBV15 to TRBJ2-4; no firm D call. Between the trimmed V and J ends, which lost 0 bases and 4 bases, there was a span of 19 bases. This CDR3 spans 18 amino acids. CDR1 is LNHNV and CDR2 is YYDKDF in the germline V gene (reference sequence). CDR3 protein: CATSRDVGFRTGKNIQYF. The CDR3 DNA is TGTGCCACCAGCAGAGATGTAGGGTTTCGGACCGGTAAAAACATTCAGTACTTC.